This T cell receptor beta chain is drawn from a study of tumor and adjacent non-tumor tissue in lung cancer. Study details: There were 11 to 13 adenocarcinoma, a couple of squamous cell carcinoma and 1 small cell lung cancer cases. Aged about 31 to 80 years, patients included roughly ten men and 5 women with stage I to III disease.

General observations from the study: Significantly higher TCR diversity was found in tumor than normal lung.

This sample's RNA came from whole unsorted tissue. Newly diagnosed lung cancer patients had thoracic surgery in China, August–late 2014, without prior chemotherapy. Three rounds of nested PCR, following a modified ARM-PCR protocol, produced the TCRbeta library. TCRdb independently ran MiXCR on the multiplex PCR reads; one entry per CDR3 protein. The sample lists around 200,000 distinct CDR3 sequences, 70% to 75% occurring once. Comments on this clonotype: What it binds is unknown. A much more abundant neighbour one base away suggests this may be a read error.

Sequencing was carried out using lung tumor tissue. This TCR was recovered from a man aged 55 to 70 with non-small cell lung cancer.

CDR3 amino acids: CASIPPLRGGEFF. As DNA, the CDR3 is TGTGCCAGCATCCCGCCCCTCCGGGGCGGTGAGTTCTTC. V usage is TRBV6-5 and J usage is TRBJ2-1; either TRBD1 or TRBD2 may fit D (5 bases each). Germline V gene lookup returns CDR1 MNHEY and CDR2 SVGAGI. The ends were cut back, 7 bases at V and 14 bases at J, with 21 bases in the middle. The CDR3 contains 13 residues.